The present T cell receptor beta chain was sequenced within a study of regulatory T cells in long-lasting Graves disease. General observations from the study: TCR diversity in persistent Graves' patients was below that of newly diagnosed ones.

To note about this clonotype: The antigen remains undetermined.

In building TCR beta libraries, iRepertoire HTBI primers were used together with Arm-PCR of CDR3 regions. TCRdb ran MiXCR on the multiplex PCR reads and lists one entry per CDR3 protein. The sample holds 650,000 to 850,000 distinct CDR3 sequences, 30% seen once. Sample time point: persistent/refractory GD, antithyroid drugs over 5 years with positive TRAb. From RNA extracted from PBMCs, the TCR library was made. EDTA tubes were used for drawing 8 to 9 milliliters of peripheral blood. Germline trimming cut 7 bases from V and 5 bases from J; bases unmatched to any gene: 9. The CDR3 spans 17 residues. Source: peripheral blood mononuclear cells (PBMCs), taken when the disease was refractory, from a patient treated with antithyroid drugs. The chain is built from TRBV12-3 or TRBV12-4 and TRBJ2-2, with 14 nucleotides matching TRBD2. The receptor was isolated from a female donor with Graves disease. The CDR3 DNA reads as TGTGCCAGCAAAGGGGGACTAGCGGGAGACCGGACCGGGGAGCTGTTTTTT. As protein: CASKGGLAGDRTGELFF.